The T cell receptor (beta chain) described here comes from a study of regulatory T cells in long-lasting Graves disease. This clonotype was observed many times. V lost 0 bases, J lost 5 bases, and 13 bases lay in between. CDR3 length equals 15 residues. From germline, CDR1 is LGHDT and CDR2 YNNKEL (reference sequence). Regarding time point: newly diagnosed GD, antithyroid drugs for less than 3 months. Extracted RNA from PBMCs served as the source of the TCR library. Assembly of TCR beta libraries relied on iRepertoire HTBI primers together with Arm-PCR of CDR3 regions. TCRdb called the multiplex PCR reads again in MiXCR, with one record for every CDR3 protein. The sample yields around 480,000 distinct CDR3 sequences, around 16% seen once. This sample was also put to use in a study of T cells in Graves' hyperthyroidism and ophthalmopathy.

Here the sequenced sample was peripheral blood mononuclear cells (PBMCs), taken at new diagnosis, from a patient treated with antithyroid drugs. The receptor's source is a woman aged 35-65 years with Graves disease. The chain recombines TRBV3-1 with TRBJ2-5; either TRBD1 or TRBD2 may supply D (5 bases each). CDR3 residues: CASSQESGTWETQYF. The CDR3 nucleotides are TGTGCCAGCAGCCAAGAATCAGGGACGTGGGAGACCCAGTACTTC.